This T cell receptor beta chain was identified during a study of T cell responses to AZD1222 COVID-19 vaccine. General study points: Most donors were white British, females outnumbered males, and clonal diversity was possibly underestimated.

Turning to this clone: Its antigen is undetermined.

Measured with immunoSEQ multiplex PCR; TCRdb has only the in-frame clones, and not every one. In the table there are around 140,000 clones, 92% of which are singletons. This CDR3 region has 13 residues. Per the germline V gene, CDR1 is LGHDT and CDR2 is YNNKEL (reference sequence). Trimming removed 0 bases at V and 4 bases at J, with 6 bases between. The sequencing here drew on peripheral blood, taken 28 days after the second AZD1222 dose. The J gene is TRBJ1-2, the V gene TRBV3-1 (or the pseudogene TRBV3-2); no reliable D call. The TCR originated in an adult who received the AZD1222 COVID-19 vaccine. CDR3 region: CASSQEAAYGYTF. CDR3 DNA sequence: TGTGCCAGCAGCCAAGAGGCAGCCTATGGCTACACCTTC.